The 31 T cell receptor beta chains in this list originate from one sample, sequenced in a study of beta chain features in type 1 diabetes. Study findings and constraints: TCRB CDR3 length was moderately but significantly reduced in all four CD4+ subsets of Type 1 diabetes patients.

The study reverse transcribed the entire isolated RNA, so it sequenced expressed TCRB transcripts. Libraries were prepared by immunoSEQ multiplex PCR; TCRdb keeps only in-frame clonotypes and omits some of them. The repertoire holds 350,000 to 400,000 clones, 10% to 15% seen once, with about 0.01% in the top ten. Their target antigens are unknown. The sequenced material came from naive CD4+ T cells from blood. The receptors come from a woman aged 18-29 years with type 1 diabetes.

V usage is TRBV7-2 and J usage is TRBJ2-1; the D is unclear. Germline V gene lookup returns CDR1 SGHTA and CDR2 FQGNSA. The CDR3 loop spans 16 amino acids. Trimming cost V 5 bases and J 6 bases, with 20 bases left between them. Here the CDR3 reads CASSPTSLSNLNEQFF. CDR3 nucleotide sequence: TGTGCCAGCAGCCCCACCTCCTTGTCTAACCTCAATGAGCAGTTCTTC.

This clone was seen only a few times. The V gene is TRBV11-2, the J gene TRBJ2-6; D is possibly TRBD1 (5 bases). Trimming removed 6 bases at V and 7 bases at J, with 13 bases between. Germline CDR1 reads SGHAT; CDR2 reads FQNNGV. The CDR3 loop spans 14 amino acids. The CDR3 nucleotides are TGTGCCAGCAGAGGGGCAGCTCGAGCCAACGTCCTGACTTTC. Encoded protein: CASRGAARANVLTF.

The chain couples TRBV7-9 to TRBJ2-3; 8 bases agree with TRBD1. V gave up 5 bases and J gave up 2 bases; unmatched junction bases: 6. Germline assignment: CDR1 SEHNR and CDR2 FQNEAQ (reference sequence). The CDR3 sequence is 15 residues long. In DNA form, the CDR3 reads TGTGCCAGCAGCACACCGACAGGGGTCACAGATACGCAGTATTTT. Its translation is CASSTPTGVTDTQYF. The full variable domain, in which reference TRBV7-9 and TRBJ2-3 provide the parts outside the CDR3, is DTGVSQNPRHKITKRGQNVTFRCDPISEHNRLYWYRQTLGQGPEFLTYFQNEAQLEKSRLLSDRFSAERPKGSFSTLEIQRTEQGDSAMYLCASSTPTGVTDTQYFGPGTRLTVL.

The chain carries TRBV18 and TRBJ1-1, with D tentatively TRBD1 (6 bases). Germline lookup yields CDR1 KGHSH and CDR2 LQKENI. V was trimmed by 3 bases and J by 8 bases, leaving 13 bases between them. CDR3 length: 13 residues. For the CDR3, the DNA is TGTGCCAGCTCACCCTCACAGGGTTGGGAAGCTTTCTTT. Protein product: CASSPSQGWEAFF.

This chain joins TRBV13 and TRBJ2-1; 9 positions match TRBD1. Germline V gene lookup returns CDR1 PRHDT and CDR2 FYEKMQ (reference sequence). Trimming at V came to 2 bases and at J to 10 bases, leaving 9 bases not matched to a gene. This CDR3 has 15 residues. The CDR3 DNA reads TGTGCCAGCAGCTTACCGGGACAGGGTATTCCGGAGCAGTTCTTC. Its protein is CASSLPGQGIPEQFF.

The rearrangement uses TRBV4-2 and TRBJ1-3; tentatively, D is TRBD1 (6 bases). V lost 3 bases and J lost 0, with 15 bases in between. The CDR3 has 17 amino acids. CDR1 LGHNA and CDR2 YNFKEQ come from the germline V gene. CDR3 DNA: TGTGCCAGCAGCCATCCCAGGGGAGACGGCTCTGGAAACACCATATATTTT. Amino acids: CASSHPRGDGSGNTIYF.

This clone has a handful of counts. This sequence joins TRBV10-3 and TRBJ2-5; 7 nucleotides align to TRBD2. Trimming took 0 bases from V and 2 from J; bases not matched to a gene: 3. The CDR3 has 15 residues. Per germline, CDR1 ENHRY and CDR2 SYGVKD. In nucleotides, the CDR3 is TGTGCCATCAGTGAGTCACTAGCGCTACAAGAGACCCAGTACTTC. This encodes CAISESLALQETQYF.

A single count supports this clone. The CDR3 is CAWSFVKDRFSPDTQYF. CDR3 bases: TGTGCCTGGAGTTTCGTTAAGGACAGGTTCTCTCCAGATACGCAGTATTTT. The chain recombines TRBV30 with TRBJ2-3; 7 positions agree with TRBD1. V shed 2 bases, J shed 4 bases, and the junction held 15 bases outside the gene matches. The CDR3 has 17 amino acids. The germline V gene encodes CDR1 GTSNPN and CDR2 SVGIG (reference sequence).

The chain recombines TRBV5-4 with TRBJ2-5; tentative D call: TRBD1 (5 bases). The CDR3 consists of 17 residues. CDR1 and CDR2 from the germline V gene are SGHNT and YYREEE (reference sequence). The ends were cut back, 0 bases at V and 4 bases at J, with 19 bases in the middle. The CDR3 spells CASSLGRDSNLRETQYF. The CDR3 DNA reads as TGTGCCAGCAGCTTGGGTCGAGACAGCAACCTCAGAGAGACCCAGTACTTC.

This clone was detected only once. The chain employs TRBV5-1 and TRBJ2-1, with 10 bases matching TRBD2. Germline-derived CDR1 and CDR2 are SGHRS and YFSETQ. Trimming at V came to 4 bases and at J to 4 bases, leaving 11 bases not matched to a gene. This CDR3 contains 17 residues. The CDR3 is CASSPRGASGSYNEQFF. The CDR3 DNA is TGCGCCAGCAGCCCTAGAGGGGCTAGCGGGAGTTACAATGAGCAGTTCTTC.

This chain links TRBV6-5 with TRBJ1-2, with D possibly TRBD1 on 5 matching bases. Germline V CDR1 and CDR2: MNHEY, SVGAGI. This CDR3 comprises 15 residues. Trimming stripped 0 bases from V and 6 bases from J, with 14 bases between. The CDR3 is CASSYSRGLGNGYTF. CDR3 DNA: TGTGCCAGCAGTTACTCCCGGGGACTGGGTAATGGCTACACCTTC.

The chain has TRBV12-5 and TRBJ1-6, with 8 bases that match TRBD1. The V segment lost 1 base and the J segment 10 bases; nucleotides outside the gene matches: 6. The CDR3 has 15 amino acids. CDR1 is LGHNT and CDR2 is FRNRAP in the germline V gene. The CDR3 DNA sequence: TGTGCTAGTGGTTTGGAACAGGGGACAGGCTCACCCCTCCACTTT. This codes for CASGLEQGTGSPLHF. Looking up the rest from reference TRBV12-5 and TRBJ1-6 gives the full variable domain: DARVTQTPRHKVTEMGQEVTMRCQPILGHNTVFWYRQTMMQGLELLAYFRNRAPLDDSGMPKDRFSAEMPDATLATLKIQPSEPRDSAVYFCASGLEQGTGSPLHFGNGTRLTVT.

The rearrangement uses TRBV9 and TRBJ2-7; D might be TRBD1 (5 bases). V lost 4 bases to trimming and J lost 5 bases, with 16 bases between them. CDR3 length: 14 amino acids. The V gene's germline CDR1 is SGDLS and CDR2 YYNGEE. CDR3: CASSPRRGGDEQYF. Written as DNA, the CDR3 is TGTGCCAGCAGCCCCCGAAGGGGTGGGGACGAGCAGTACTTC.

This clone was counted between two and nine times. The CDR3: CAWSGTLREQFF. CDR3 DNA: TGTGCCTGGAGTGGGACTTTAAGGGAGCAGTTCTTC. The chain carries TRBV30 and TRBJ2-1; TRBD2 might be the D (5 bases). The CDR3 has 12 residues. V was shortened by 1 base and J by 10 bases, with 11 bases between the two germline ends. Germline V CDR1 and CDR2: GTSNPN, SVGIG (reference sequence).

The chain links TRBV5-6 to TRBJ2-2; 8 nucleotides align to TRBD2. Looked up from germline, CDR1 is SGHDT and CDR2 is YYEEEE. CDR3 size: 16 residues. V lost 4 bases and J lost 0; bases outside the gene matches: 5. In nucleotides, the CDR3 is TGTGCCAGCAGCCAAACGGGGGGGCCGAACACCGGGGAGCTGTTTTTT. It codes for CASSQTGGPNTGELFF.

The V call is TRBV4-3, the J call TRBJ1-2, with D hard to call. Trimming stripped 0 bases from V and 3 bases from J, with 8 bases between. Germline CDR1 LGHNA, CDR2 YSLEER. The CDR3 has 14 residues. CDR3 sequence (DNA): TGCGCCAGCAGCCAAGATTTGAGTTACTATGGCTACACCTTC. Protein: CASSQDLSYYGYTF.

The V and J genes are TRBV29-1 and TRBJ2-7, with D maybe TRBD1 (6 bases). Trimming pared 7 bases from V and 0 bases from J, leaving 19 bases between. The CDR3 has 15 residues. The germline gives CDR1 SQVTM, CDR2 ANQGSEA. CDR3 DNA sequence: TGCAGCGCCCGAGGGGGACACCAGAGCTCCTACGAGCAGTACTTC. It yields the protein CSARGGHQSSYEQYF.

The chain recombines TRBV15 with TRBJ2-3; 8 positions match TRBD1. Trimming at V came to 5 bases and at J to 4 bases, leaving 8 bases not matched to a gene. CDR3 size: 15 residues. Germline V gene data show CDR1 as LNHNV and CDR2 as YYDKDF (reference sequence). For the CDR3, the DNA is TGTGCCACCAGCCTCGGACAGGGCGCGGCAGATACGCAGTATTTT. Translation: CATSLGQGAADTQYF.

This clone was seen only a few times. V is TRBV5-1 and J is TRBJ2-1, with 9 nucleotides matching TRBD2. CDR1 SGHRS and CDR2 YFSETQ come from the germline V gene. V lost 2 bases and J lost 6; bases outside the gene matches: 9. This CDR3 has 16 amino acids. This CDR3 reads CASSLKTPSGANEQFF. The CDR3, as DNA: TGCGCCAGCAGCTTAAAAACGCCTAGCGGGGCCAATGAGCAGTTCTTC.

This clone was detected only a few times. The chain carries TRBV5-1 and TRBJ2-3; TRBD2 is a possible D gene (5 bases). This CDR3 is 15 amino acids long. V dropped 0 bases and J dropped 4 bases, with 12 bases sitting between them. Germline V CDR1 and CDR2: SGHRS, YFSETQ. The CDR3 DNA is TGCGCCAGCAGCTTGGATGGGAGTAGGGCAGATACGCAGTATTTT. It codes for CASSLDGSRADTQYF.

About this clone itself: The same CDR3 can be traced to other DNA sequences in this sample. The chain employs TRBV5-1 and TRBJ2-3, with D maybe TRBD2 (6 bases). Germline assignment: CDR1 SGHRS and CDR2 YFSETQ. V shed 2 bases and J shed 1 base, with 8 bases lying between them. There are 14 residues in the CDR3. The CDR3 is CASSFGGGTDTQYF. In DNA, the CDR3 is TGCGCCAGCAGCTTTGGCGGGGGCACAGATACGCAGTATTTT. Full variable domain (outside the CDR3, taken from reference TRBV5-1 and TRBJ2-3): KAGVTQTPRYLIKTRGQQVTLSCSPISGHRSVSWYQQTPGQGLQFLFEYFSETQRNKGNFPGRFSGRQFSNSRSEMNVSTLELGDSALYLCASSFGGGTDTQYFGPGTRLTVL.

The chain links TRBV4-3 to TRBJ2-7; 8 bases are shared with TRBD2. The CDR3 sequence is 15 residues long. With V trimmed by 3 bases and J by 5 bases, 9 bases remained unmatched. Per the germline V gene, CDR1 is LGHNA and CDR2 is YSLEER. CDR3 nucleotide sequence: TGCGCCAGCAGCCAGAGCGGGGGCGCTTGGAACGAGCAGTACTTC. This translates into CASSQSGGAWNEQYF.

This clone occurred a few times. The rearrangement links TRBV6-6 to TRBJ1-1; tentatively, D is TRBD1 (6 bases). Germline-derived CDR1 and CDR2 are MNHNY and SVGAGI (reference sequence). The CDR3 is made up of 14 amino acids. V gave up 7 bases and J gave up 1 base, with 13 bases separating them. CDR3 residues: CASTPTGGNTEAFF. CDR3 coding DNA: TGTGCCAGCACCCCGACAGGTGGGAACACTGAAGCTTTCTTT.

The CDR3 coding sequence is TGTGCCAGCAGCTTAGGCGCCGGGTTGGGGCTGCCCGATGGCTACACCTTC. Its protein product is CASSLGAGLGLPDGYTF. The chain links TRBV7-9 to TRBJ1-2; possibly TRBD1 for D (5 bases). Germline lookup yields CDR1 SEHNR and CDR2 FQNEAQ (reference sequence). This CDR3 has 17 amino acids. Trimming took off 1 base at V and 6 bases at J, with 21 bases between the two ends.

The gene calls are TRBV28 and TRBJ1-2; 8 nucleotides align to TRBD1. The CDR3 is made up of 13 amino acids. CDR1 and CDR2 from the germline V gene are MDHEN and SYDVKM. V gave up 5 bases and J gave up 4 bases; unmatched junction bases: 3. The DNA of the CDR3 is TGTGCCAGCAGTGCAGGGGGCATCTATGGCTACACCTTC. Residues: CASSAGGIYGYTF.

The chain couples TRBV5-1 to TRBJ2-5, with 12 bases aligning to TRBD2. Germline V gene data show CDR1 as SGHRS and CDR2 as YFSETQ. Trimming cost V 1 base and J 2 bases; bases outside gene matches: 6. This CDR3 spans 17 amino acids. CDR3 nucleotide sequence: TGCGCCAGCAGCTTGTCGAAGCTAGCGGGGGGGCAAGAGACCCAGTACTTC. The encoded protein is CASSLSKLAGGQETQYF.

The gene calls are TRBV2 and TRBJ1-5, with a weak D call TRBD1 (5 bases). Germline V CDR1 and CDR2: SNHLY, FYNNEI. The CDR3 sequence is 14 residues long. The V end lost 6 bases, the J end lost 7 bases, and 16 bases lay between the germline ends. The CDR3 protein is CASSVLGAKQPQHF. CDR3 in DNA: TGTGCCAGCAGCGTCCTTGGGGCAAAGCAGCCCCAGCATTTT.

This rearrangement joins TRBV18 to TRBJ1-6; D possibly corresponds to TRBD1 (5 bases). From germline, CDR1 is KGHSH and CDR2 LQKENI. The CDR3 consists of 15 residues. Trimming cost V 3 bases and J 14 bases, with 20 bases left between them. In DNA form, the CDR3 reads TGTGCCAGCTCACCTGGGGAGGGGATAATCACGGCCCTCCACTTT. Translated, it gives CASSPGEGIITALHF.

The count of this clone is one. The chain links TRBV11-2 to TRBJ1-5; perhaps TRBD1 as D (5 bases). Germline CDR1 SGHAT, CDR2 FQNNGV. The germline V and J ends were trimmed by 4 bases and 3 bases, with 13 bases remaining between them. This CDR3 spans 15 amino acids. The CDR3, as DNA: TGTGCCAGCAGCTCATCGGGGACTATCAATCAGCCCCAGCATTTT. This translates into CASSSSGTINQPQHF.

This clone has more than one count but fewer than ten. The chain employs TRBV9 and TRBJ2-2; 12 positions match TRBD2. Germline values: CDR1 SGDLS, CDR2 YYNGEE. J lost 7 bases, V lost 4 bases, and 8 bases had no gene match. The CDR3 consists of 16 residues. The CDR3 DNA reads TGTGCCAGCAGCCCAAGGACTAGCGGGATTGGCGGGGAGCTGTTTTTT. Protein sequence: CASSPRTSGIGGELFF. Supplemented by reference TRBV9 and TRBJ2-2, the full variable domain reads DSGVTQTPKHLITATGQRVTLRCSPRSGDLSVYWYQQSLDQGLQFLIQYYNGEERAKGNILERFSAQQFPDLHSELNLSSLELGDSALYFCASSPRTSGIGGELFFGEGSRLTVL.

Only a few counts were recorded for this clone. The same CDR3 is also encoded by other DNA sequences in this sample. The J gene is TRBJ1-2, the V gene TRBV14; tentative D call: TRBD1 (6 bases). The CDR3 contains 13 residues. Germline lookup yields CDR1 SGHDN and CDR2 FVKESK. With 3 bases removed from V and 4 bases from J, the gap between germline ends came to 9 bases. The CDR3 region has the DNA TGTGCCAGCAGCCAGGACAGCCTCTATGGCTACACCTTC. Translation: CASSQDSLYGYTF. The entire variable domain, with the rest obtained from reference TRBV14 and TRBJ1-2, is as follows: EAGVTQFPSHSVIEKGQTVTLRCDPISGHDNLYWYRRVMGKEIKFLLHFVKESKQDESGMPNNRFLAERTGGTYSTLKVQPAELEDSGVYFCASSQDSLYGYTFGSGTRLTVV.